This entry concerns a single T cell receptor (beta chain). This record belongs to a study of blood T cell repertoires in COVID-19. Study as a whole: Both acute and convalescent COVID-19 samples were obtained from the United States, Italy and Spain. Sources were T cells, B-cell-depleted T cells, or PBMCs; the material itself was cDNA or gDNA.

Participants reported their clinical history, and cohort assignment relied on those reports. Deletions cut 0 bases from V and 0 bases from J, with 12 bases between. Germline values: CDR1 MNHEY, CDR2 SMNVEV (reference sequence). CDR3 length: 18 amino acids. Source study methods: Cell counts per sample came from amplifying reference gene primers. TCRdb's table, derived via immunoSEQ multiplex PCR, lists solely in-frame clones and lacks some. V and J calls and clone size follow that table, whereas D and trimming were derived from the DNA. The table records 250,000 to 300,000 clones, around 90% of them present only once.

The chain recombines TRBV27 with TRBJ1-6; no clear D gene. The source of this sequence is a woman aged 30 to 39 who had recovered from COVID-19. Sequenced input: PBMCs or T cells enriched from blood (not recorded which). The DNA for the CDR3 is TGTGCCAGCAGTTTATCGACCAGCGGAAGCTCCTATAATTCACCCCTCCACTTT. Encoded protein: CASSLSTSGSSYNSPLHF.